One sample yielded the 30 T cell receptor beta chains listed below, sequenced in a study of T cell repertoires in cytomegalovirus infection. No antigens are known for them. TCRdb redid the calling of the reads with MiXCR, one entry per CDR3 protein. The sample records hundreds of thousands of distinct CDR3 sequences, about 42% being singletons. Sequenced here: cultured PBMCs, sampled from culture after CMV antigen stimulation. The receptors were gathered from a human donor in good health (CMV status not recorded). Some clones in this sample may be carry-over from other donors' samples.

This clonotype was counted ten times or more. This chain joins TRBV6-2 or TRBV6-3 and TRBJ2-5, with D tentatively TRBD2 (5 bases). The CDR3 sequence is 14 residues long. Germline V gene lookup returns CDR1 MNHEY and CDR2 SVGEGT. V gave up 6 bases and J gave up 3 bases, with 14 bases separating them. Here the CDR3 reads CASSLRTGEETQYF. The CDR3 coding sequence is TGTGCCAGCAGCCTACGGACTGGAGAAGAGACCCAGTACTTC.

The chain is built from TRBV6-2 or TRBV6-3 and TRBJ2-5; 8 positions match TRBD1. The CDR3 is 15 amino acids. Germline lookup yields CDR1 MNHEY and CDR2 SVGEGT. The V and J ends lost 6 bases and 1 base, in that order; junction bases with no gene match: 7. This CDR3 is CASRPGQVIQETQYF. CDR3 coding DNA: TGTGCCAGCAGACCGGGACAGGTTATCCAAGAGACCCAGTACTTC.

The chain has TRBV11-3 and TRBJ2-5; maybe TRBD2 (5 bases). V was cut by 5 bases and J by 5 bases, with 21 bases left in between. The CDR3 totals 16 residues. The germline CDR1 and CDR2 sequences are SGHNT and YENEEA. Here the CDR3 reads CASSPGKSTDGETQYF. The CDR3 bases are TGTGCCAGCAGCCCCGGGAAGTCAACGGACGGGGAGACCCAGTACTTC. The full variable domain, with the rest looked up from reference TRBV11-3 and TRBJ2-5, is EAGVVQSPRYKIIEKKQPVAFWCNPISGHNTLYWYLQNLGQGPELLIRYENEEAVDDSQLPKDRFSAERLKGVDSTLKIQPAELGDSAVYLCASSPGKSTDGETQYFGPGTRLLVL.

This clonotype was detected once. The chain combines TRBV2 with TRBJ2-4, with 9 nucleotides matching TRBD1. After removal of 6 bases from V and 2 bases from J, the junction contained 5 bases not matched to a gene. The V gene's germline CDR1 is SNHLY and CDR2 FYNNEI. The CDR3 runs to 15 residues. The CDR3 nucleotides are TGTGCCAGCAGCCCGGGACAGGGAACCAAAAACATTCAGTACTTC. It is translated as CASSPGQGTKNIQYF. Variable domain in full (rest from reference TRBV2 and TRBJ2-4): EPEVTQTPSHQVTQMGQEVILRCVPISNHLYFYWYRQILGQKVEFLVSFYNNEISEKSEIFDDQFSVERPDGSNFTLKIRSTKLEDSAMYFCASSPGQGTKNIQYFGAGTRLSVL.

CDR3 sequence: CASSLSFLSGGDGYTF. CDR3 nucleotide sequence: TGTGCCAGCAGCTTATCCTTTTTGTCTGGCGGGGATGGCTACACCTTC. The chain recombines TRBV7-6 with TRBJ1-2; D is unresolved. Trimming left V 2 bases short and J 6 bases short, with 19 bases between. This CDR3 contains 16 residues. CDR1 and CDR2 (germline): SGHVS, FNYEAQ.

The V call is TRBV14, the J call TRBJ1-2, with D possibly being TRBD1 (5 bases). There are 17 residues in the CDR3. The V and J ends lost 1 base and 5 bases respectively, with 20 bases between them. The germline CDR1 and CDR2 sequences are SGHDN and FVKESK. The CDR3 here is CASSQGPGRGDKYGYTF. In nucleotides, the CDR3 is TGTGCCAGCAGCCAAGGACCGGGGAGGGGTGATAAGTATGGCTACACCTTC. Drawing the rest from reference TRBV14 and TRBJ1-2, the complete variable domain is EAGVTQFPSHSVIEKGQTVTLRCDPISGHDNLYWYRRVMGKEIKFLLHFVKESKQDESGMPNNRFLAERTGGTYSTLKVQPAELEDSGVYFCASSQGPGRGDKYGYTFGSGTRLTVV.

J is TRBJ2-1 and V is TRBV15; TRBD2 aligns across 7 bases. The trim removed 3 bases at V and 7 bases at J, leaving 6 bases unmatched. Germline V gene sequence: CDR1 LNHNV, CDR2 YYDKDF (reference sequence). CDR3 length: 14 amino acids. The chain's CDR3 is CATSSGPAGNEQFF. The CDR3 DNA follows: TGTGCCACCAGCAGCGGACCAGCGGGGAATGAGCAGTTCTTC.

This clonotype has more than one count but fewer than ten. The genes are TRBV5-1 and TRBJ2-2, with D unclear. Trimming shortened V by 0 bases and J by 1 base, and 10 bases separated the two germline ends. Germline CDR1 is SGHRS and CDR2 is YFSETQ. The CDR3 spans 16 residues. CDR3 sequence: CASSLAYIRNTGELFF. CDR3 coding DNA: TGCGCCAGCAGCTTGGCCTACATCCGGAACACCGGGGAGCTGTTTTTT. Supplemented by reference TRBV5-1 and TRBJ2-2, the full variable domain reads KAGVTQTPRYLIKTRGQQVTLSCSPISGHRSVSWYQQTPGQGLQFLFEYFSETQRNKGNFPGRFSGRQFSNSRSEMNVSTLELGDSALYLCASSLAYIRNTGELFFGEGSRLTVL.

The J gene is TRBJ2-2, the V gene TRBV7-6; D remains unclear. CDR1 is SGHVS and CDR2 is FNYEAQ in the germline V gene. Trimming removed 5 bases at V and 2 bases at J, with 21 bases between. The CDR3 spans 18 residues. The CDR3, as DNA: TGTGCCAGCAGCCTGTATTATGTGGGGTCGTCAAACACCGGGGAGCTGTTTTTT. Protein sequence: CASSLYYVGSSNTGELFF.

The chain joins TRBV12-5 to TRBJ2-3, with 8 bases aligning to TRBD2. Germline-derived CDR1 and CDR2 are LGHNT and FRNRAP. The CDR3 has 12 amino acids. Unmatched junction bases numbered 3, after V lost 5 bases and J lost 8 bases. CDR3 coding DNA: TGTGCTAGTGGTCTAGCGGGCGGTACGCAGTATTTT. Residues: CASGLAGGTQYF.

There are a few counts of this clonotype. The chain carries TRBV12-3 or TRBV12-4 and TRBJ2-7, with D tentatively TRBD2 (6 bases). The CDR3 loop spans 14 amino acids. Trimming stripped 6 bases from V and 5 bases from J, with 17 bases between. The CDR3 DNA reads TGTGCCAGCAGCCCGGGACTCCCTAACGACGAGCAGTACTTC. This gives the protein CASSPGLPNDEQYF.

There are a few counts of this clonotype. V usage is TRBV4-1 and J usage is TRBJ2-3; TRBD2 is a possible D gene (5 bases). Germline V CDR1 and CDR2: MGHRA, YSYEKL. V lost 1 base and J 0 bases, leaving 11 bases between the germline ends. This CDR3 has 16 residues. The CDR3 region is CASSQAWRASTDTQYF. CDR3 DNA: TGCGCCAGCAGCCAAGCCTGGCGGGCGAGCACAGATACGCAGTATTTT.

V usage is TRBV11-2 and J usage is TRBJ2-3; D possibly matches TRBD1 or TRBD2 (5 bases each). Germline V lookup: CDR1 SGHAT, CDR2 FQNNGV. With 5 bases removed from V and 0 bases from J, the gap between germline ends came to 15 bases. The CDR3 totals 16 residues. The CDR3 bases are TGTGCCAGCAGCCCAAAGGGGCGGAGGAGCACAGATACGCAGTATTTT. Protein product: CASSPKGRRSTDTQYF.

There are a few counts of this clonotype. CDR3 nucleotide sequence: TGTGCCAGCAGCTTAGGGGGCTCGAATACGCAGTATTTT. Protein: CASSLGGSNTQYF. This chain joins TRBV7-2 and TRBJ2-3, with D tentatively TRBD1 (5 bases). Per germline, CDR1 SGHTA and CDR2 FQGNSA. The CDR3 spans 13 residues. V gave up 1 base and J gave up 7 bases, with 9 bases separating them.

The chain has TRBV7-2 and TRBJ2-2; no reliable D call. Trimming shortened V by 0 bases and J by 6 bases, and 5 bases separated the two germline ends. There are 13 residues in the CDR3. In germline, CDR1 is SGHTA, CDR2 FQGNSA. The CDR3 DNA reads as TGTGCCAGCAGCTTAGCCCAATCCGGGGAGCTGTTTTTT. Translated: CASSLAQSGELFF.

The DNA for the CDR3 is TGTGCCAGCAGTTTAGGAGCGCCTCAGGTCAATGAGCAGTTCTTC. Protein sequence: CASSLGAPQVNEQFF. The chain uses TRBV12-3 or TRBV12-4 and TRBJ2-1; D unclear. The CDR3 sequence is 15 residues long. Trimming removed 1 base from V and 6 bases from J, with 13 bases in between.

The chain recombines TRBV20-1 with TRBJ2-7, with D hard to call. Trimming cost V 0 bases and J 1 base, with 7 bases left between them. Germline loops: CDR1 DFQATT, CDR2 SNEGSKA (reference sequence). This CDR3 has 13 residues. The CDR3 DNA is TGCAGTGCTAGAGATGCCCAATCCTACGAGCAGTACTTC. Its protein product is CSARDAQSYEQYF.

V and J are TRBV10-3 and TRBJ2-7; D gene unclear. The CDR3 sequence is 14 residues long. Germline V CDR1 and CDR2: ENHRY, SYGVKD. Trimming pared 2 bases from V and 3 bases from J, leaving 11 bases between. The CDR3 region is CAISETGSRYEQYF. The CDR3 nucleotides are TGTGCCATCAGTGAGACCGGGTCGCGCTACGAGCAGTACTTC.

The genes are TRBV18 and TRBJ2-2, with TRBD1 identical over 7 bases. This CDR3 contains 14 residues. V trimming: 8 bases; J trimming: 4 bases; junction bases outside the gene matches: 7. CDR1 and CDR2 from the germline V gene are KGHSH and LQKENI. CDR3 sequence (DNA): TGTGCCAGCGGCCGGGACAGCCTCACCGGGGAGCTGTTTTTT. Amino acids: CASGRDSLTGELFF.

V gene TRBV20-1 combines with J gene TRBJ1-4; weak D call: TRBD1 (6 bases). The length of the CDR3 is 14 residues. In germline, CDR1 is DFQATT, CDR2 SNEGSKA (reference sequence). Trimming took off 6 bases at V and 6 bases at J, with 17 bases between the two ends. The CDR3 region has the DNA TGCAGTGCCGTCTCCAGGGGCGCCGATGAAAAACTGTTTTTT. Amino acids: CSAVSRGADEKLFF.

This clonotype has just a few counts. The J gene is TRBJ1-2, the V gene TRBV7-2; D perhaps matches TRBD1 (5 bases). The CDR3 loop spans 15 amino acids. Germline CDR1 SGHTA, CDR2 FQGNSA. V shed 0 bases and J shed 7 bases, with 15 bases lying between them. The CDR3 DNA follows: TGTGCCAGCAGCTTAGCCGGCACGCAGGGCGGTGGCTACACCTTC. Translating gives CASSLAGTQGGGYTF.

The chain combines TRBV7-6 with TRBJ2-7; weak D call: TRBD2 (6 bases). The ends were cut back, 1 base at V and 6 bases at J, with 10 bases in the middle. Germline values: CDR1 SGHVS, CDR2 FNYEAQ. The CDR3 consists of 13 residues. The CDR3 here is CASSLVQAGEQYF. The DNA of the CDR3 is TGTGCCAGCAGCTTAGTGCAAGCGGGCGAGCAGTACTTC.

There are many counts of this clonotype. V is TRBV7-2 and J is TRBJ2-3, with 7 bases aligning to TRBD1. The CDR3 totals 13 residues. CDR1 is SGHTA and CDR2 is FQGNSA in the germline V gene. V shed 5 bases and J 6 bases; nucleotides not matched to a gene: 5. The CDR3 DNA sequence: TGTGCCAGCAGCATACAGGGGAAGGATACGCAGTATTTT. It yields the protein CASSIQGKDTQYF. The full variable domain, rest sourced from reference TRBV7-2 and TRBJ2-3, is GAGVSQSPSNKVTEKGKDVELRCDPISGHTALYWYRQSLGQGLEFLIYFQGNSAPDKSGLPSDRFSAERTGGSVSTLTIQRTQQEDSAVYLCASSIQGKDTQYFGPGTRLTVL.

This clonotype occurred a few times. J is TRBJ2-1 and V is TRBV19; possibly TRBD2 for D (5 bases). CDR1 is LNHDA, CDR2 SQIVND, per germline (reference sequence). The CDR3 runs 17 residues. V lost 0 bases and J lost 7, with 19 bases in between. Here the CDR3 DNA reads TGTGCCAGTAGTATAGATCAAGGCGGGCCCCAAATTAATGAGCAGTTCTTC. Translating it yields CASSIDQGGPQINEQFF.

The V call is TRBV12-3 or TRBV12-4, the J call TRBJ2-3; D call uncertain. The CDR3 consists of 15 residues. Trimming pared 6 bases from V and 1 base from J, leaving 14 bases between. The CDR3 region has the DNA TGTGCCAGCAGCCCTGTAATCGAAGGCACAGATACGCAGTATTTT. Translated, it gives CASSPVIEGTDTQYF.

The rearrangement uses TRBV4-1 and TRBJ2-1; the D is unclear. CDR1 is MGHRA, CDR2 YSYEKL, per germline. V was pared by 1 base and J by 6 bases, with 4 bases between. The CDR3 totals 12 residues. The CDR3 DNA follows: TGCGCCAGCAGCCAAGTGGGCAATGAGCAGTTCTTC. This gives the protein CASSQVGNEQFF.

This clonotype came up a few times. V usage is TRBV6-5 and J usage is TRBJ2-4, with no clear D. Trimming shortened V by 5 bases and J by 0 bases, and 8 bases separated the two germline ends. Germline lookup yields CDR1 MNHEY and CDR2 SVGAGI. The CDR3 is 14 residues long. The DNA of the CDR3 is TGTGCCAGCAGTCCCCATATAGCCAAAAACATTCAGTACTTC. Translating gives CASSPHIAKNIQYF.

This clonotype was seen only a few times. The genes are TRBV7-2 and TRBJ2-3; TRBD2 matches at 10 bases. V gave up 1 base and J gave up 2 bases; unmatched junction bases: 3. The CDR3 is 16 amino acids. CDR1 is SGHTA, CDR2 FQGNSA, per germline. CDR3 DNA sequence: TGTGCCAGCAGCTTAGAACTAGCGGGGCTCACAGATACGCAGTATTTT. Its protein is CASSLELAGLTDTQYF.

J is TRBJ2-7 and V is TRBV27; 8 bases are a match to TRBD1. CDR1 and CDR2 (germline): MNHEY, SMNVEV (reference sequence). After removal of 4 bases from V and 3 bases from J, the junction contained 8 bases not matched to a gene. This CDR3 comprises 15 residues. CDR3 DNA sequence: TGTGCCAGCAGTTCGCGGGACAGGACGATCTACGAGCAGTACTTC. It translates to CASSSRDRTIYEQYF.

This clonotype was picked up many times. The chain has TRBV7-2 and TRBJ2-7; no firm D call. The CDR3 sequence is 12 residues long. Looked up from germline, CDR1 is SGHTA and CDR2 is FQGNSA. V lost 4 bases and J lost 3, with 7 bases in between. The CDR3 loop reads CASSSSHYEQYF. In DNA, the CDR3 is TGTGCCAGCAGCTCCTCCCACTACGAGCAGTACTTC.